This T cell receptor beta chain was retrieved from a study of spatial heterogeneity in lung cancer. Study-wide results and limits: Whereas they appeared in blood less at follow-up, ubiquitous expanded tumor TCRs appeared there more at resection.

Ten or more counts support this clonotype. Its antigen remains unidentified. Time point in this sample: sample taken at primary tumor resection. Samples were donated by 72 untreated early-stage non-small cell lung cancer patients. Whole RNA was taken from tumor, nontumor lung or frozen PBMC; it was then sequenced unsorted. A distinct unique molecular identifier was carried by each TCR cDNA molecule. TCRdb reprocessed the 5' RACE reads with MiXCR, giving one entry per CDR3 protein. The sample lists roughly 79,000 distinct CDR3 sequences, about 7.8% occurring once. CDR3 length equals 14 residues. This chain joins TRBV21-1 and TRBJ2-7; the D call TRBD1 from the table was never checked on the DNA. TRBV21-1 is a pseudogene. This TCR derives from a male donor with early-stage non-small cell lung cancer. Material: PBMCs, obtained at surgery. CDR3 amino acids: CASNWTSRDYEQYF. CDR3 in DNA: TGTGCCAGCAACTGGACTTCCAGGGACTACGAGCAGTACTTC.